This record concerns one T cell receptor (beta chain) sequence. Original handling: Estimates of nucleated cell counts were drawn from the amplification of reference gene primers. TCRdb's copy holds only in-frame clones and misses some; the assay was immunoSEQ multiplex PCR. The DNA gave D and trimming, while V, J and clone size come from that table. The repertoire has approximately 54,000 clones, about four fifths of them found once; the top ten carry roughly 5.5%. These data are taken from a study of blood T cell repertoires in COVID-19. Background on the study: COVID-19 samples, acute and convalescent, were from the United States, Italy and Spain.

V was pared by 1 base and J by 0 bases, with 2 bases of the junction left unmatched. Germline CDR1 reads SEHNR; CDR2 reads FQNEAQ (reference sequence). The CDR3 has 15 residues. The sequence came from an older woman with acute or convalescent COVID-19. What was sequenced was peripheral blood. The chain has TRBV7-9 and TRBJ2-7; 8 nucleotides align to TRBD2. The CDR3 nucleotides are TGTGCCAGCAGCTTAGAGGCGGGGGGCTCCTACGAGCAGTACTTC. Translation gives CASSLEAGGSYEQYF. Full variable domain (outside the CDR3, taken from reference TRBV7-9 and TRBJ2-7): DTGVSQNPRHKITKRGQNVTFRCDPISEHNRLYWYRQTLGQGPEFLTYFQNEAQLEKSRLLSDRFSAERPKGSFSTLEIQRTEQGDSAMYLCASSLEAGGSYEQYFGPGTRLTVT.